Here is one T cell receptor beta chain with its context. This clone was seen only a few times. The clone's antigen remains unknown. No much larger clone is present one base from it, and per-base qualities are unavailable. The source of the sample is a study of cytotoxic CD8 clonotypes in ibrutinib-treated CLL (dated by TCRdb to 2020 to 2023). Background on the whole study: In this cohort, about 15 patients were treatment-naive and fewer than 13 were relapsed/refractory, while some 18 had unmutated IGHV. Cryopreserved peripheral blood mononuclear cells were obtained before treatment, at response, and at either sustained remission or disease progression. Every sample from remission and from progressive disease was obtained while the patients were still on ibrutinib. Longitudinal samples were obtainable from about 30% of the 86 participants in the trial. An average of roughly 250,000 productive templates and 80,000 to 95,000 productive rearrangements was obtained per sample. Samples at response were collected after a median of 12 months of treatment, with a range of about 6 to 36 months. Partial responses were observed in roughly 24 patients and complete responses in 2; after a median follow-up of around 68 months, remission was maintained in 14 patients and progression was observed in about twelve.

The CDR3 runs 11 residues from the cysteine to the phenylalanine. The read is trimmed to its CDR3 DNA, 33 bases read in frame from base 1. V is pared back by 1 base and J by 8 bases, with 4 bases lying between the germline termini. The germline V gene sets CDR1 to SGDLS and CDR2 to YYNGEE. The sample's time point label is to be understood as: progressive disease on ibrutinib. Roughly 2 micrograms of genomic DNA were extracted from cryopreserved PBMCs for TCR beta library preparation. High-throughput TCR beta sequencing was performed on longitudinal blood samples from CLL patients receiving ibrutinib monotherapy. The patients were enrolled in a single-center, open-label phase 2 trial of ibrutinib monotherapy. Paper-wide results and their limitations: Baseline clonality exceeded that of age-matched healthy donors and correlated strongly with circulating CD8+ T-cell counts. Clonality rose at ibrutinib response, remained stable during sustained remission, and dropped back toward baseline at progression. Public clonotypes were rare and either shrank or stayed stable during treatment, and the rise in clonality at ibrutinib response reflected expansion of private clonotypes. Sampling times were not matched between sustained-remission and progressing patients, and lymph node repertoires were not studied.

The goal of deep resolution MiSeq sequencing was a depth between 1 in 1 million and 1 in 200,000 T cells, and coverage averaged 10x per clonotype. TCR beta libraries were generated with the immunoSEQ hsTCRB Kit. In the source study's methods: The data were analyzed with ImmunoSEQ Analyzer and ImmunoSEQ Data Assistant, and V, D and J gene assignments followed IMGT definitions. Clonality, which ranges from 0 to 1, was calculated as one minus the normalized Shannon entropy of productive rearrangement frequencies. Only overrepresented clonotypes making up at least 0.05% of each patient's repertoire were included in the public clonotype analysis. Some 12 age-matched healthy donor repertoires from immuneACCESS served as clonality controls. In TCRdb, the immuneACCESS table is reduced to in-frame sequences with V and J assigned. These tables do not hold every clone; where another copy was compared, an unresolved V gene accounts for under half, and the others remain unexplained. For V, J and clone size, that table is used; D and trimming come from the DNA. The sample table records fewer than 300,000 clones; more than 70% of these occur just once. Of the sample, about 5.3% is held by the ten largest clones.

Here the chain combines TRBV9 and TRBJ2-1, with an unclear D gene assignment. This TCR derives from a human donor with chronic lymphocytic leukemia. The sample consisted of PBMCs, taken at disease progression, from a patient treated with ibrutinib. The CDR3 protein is CASSVSYEQFF. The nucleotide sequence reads TGTGCCAGCAGCGTATCCTATGAGCAGTTCTTC.